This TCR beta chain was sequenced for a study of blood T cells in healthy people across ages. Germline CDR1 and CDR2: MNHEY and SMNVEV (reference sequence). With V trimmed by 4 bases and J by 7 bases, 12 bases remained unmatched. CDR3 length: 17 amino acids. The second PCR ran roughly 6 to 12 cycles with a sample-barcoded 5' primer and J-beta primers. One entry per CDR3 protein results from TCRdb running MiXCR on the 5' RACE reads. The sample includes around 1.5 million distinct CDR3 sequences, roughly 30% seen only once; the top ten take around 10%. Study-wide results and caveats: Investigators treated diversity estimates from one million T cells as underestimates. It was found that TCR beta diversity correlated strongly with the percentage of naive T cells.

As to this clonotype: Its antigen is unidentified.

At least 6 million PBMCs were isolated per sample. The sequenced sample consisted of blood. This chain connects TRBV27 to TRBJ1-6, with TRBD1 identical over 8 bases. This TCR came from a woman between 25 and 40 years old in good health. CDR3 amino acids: CASSSLSGTGYNSPLHF. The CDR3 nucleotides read TGTGCCAGCAGTTCTCTTTCCGGGACAGGATACAATTCACCCCTCCACTTT.